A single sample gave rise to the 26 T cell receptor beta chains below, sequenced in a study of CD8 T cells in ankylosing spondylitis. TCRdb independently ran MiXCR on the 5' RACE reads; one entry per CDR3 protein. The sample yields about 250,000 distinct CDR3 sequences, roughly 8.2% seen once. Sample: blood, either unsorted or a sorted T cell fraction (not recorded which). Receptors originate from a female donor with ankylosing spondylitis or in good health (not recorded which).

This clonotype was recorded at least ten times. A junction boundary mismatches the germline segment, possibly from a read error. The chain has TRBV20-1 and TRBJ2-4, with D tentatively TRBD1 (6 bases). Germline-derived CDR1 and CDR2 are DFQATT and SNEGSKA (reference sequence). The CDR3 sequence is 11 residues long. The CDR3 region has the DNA TGCAGCGCTAGGGGGTGGGACATTCAGTACTTC. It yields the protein CSARGWDIQYF.

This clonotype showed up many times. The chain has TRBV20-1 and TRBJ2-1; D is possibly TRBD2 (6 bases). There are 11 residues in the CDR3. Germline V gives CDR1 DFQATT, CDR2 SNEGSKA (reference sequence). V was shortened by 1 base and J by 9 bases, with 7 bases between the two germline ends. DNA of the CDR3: TGCAGTGCTAGAGTCGGGGGTGAGCAGTTCTTC. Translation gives CSARVGGEQFF.

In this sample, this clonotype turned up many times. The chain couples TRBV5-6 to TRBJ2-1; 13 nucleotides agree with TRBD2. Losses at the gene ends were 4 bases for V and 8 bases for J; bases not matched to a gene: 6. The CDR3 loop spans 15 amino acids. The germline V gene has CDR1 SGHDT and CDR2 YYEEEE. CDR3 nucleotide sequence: TGTGCCAGCAGCCCTAGGACTAGCGGGAGCTATGAGCAGTTCTTC. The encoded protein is CASSPRTSGSYEQFF.

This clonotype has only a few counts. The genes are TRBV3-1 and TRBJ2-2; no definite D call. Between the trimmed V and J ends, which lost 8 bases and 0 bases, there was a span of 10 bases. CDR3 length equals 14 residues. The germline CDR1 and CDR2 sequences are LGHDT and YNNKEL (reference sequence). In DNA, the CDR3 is TGTGCCAGCGTTTTGAACGCGAACACCGGGGAGCTGTTTTTT. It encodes CASVLNANTGELFF.

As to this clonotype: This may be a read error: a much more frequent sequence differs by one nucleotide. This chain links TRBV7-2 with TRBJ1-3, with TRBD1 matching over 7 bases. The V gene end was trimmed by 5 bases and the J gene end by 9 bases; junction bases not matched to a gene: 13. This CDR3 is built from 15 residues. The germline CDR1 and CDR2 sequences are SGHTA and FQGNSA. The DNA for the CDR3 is TGTGCCAGCAGCCCCGTGGGACAGAGGTTCGCCACCATATATTTT. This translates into CASSPVGQRFATIYF.

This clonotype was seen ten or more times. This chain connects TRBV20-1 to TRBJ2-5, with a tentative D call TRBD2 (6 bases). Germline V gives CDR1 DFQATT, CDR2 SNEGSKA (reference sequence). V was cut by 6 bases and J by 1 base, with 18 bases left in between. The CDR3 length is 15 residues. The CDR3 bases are TGCAGTGCCCGAGGGGAGGAAGCGTTCCAAGAGACCCAGTACTTC. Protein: CSARGEEAFQETQYF.

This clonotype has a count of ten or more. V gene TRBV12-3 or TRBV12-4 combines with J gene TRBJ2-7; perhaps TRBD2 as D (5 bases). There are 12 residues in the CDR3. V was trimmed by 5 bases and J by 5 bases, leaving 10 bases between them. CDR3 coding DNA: TGTGCCAGCAGTCCGCGGGCTAACGAGCAGTACTTC. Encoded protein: CASSPRANEQYF.

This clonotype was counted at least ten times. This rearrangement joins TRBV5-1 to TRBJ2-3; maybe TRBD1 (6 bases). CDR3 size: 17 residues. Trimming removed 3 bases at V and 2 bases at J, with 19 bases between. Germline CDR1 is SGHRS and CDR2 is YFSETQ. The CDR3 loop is CASSSRDTRLPTDTQYF. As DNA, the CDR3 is TGCGCCAGCAGCTCCCGGGACACCCGATTACCCACAGATACGCAGTATTTT.

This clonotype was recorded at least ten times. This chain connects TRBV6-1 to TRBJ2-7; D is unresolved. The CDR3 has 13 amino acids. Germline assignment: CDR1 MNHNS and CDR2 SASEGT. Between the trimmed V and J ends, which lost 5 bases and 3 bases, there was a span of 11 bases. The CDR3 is CASSRSSFYEQYF. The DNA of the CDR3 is TGTGCCAGCAGTAGATCTAGTTTCTACGAGCAGTACTTC.

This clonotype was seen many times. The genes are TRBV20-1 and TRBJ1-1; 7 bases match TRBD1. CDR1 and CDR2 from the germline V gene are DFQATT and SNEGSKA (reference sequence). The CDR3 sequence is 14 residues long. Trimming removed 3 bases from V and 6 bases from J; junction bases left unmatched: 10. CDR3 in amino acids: CSASLGQMVAEAFF. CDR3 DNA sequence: TGCAGTGCTAGCCTGGGACAGATGGTCGCTGAAGCTTTCTTT.

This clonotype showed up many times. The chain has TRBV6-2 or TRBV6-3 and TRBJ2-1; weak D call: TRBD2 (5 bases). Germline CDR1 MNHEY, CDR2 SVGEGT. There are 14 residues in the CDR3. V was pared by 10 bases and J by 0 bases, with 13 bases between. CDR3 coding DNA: TGTGCCATTATGGGGAGTTCCTCCTACAATGAGCAGTTCTTC. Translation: CAIMGSSSYNEQFF.

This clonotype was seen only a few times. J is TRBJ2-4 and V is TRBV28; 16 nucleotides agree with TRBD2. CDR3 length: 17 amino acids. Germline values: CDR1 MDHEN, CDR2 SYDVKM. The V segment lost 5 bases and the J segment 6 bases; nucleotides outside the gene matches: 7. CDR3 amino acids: CASSTPGLAGGANIQYF. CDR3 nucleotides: TGTGCCAGCAGTACGCCGGGACTAGCGGGAGGGGCAAACATTCAGTACTTC.

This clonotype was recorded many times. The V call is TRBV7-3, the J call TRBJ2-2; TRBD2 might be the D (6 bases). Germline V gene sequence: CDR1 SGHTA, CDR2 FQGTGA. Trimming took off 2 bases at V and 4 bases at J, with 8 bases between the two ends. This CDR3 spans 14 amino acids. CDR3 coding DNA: TGTGCCAGCAGCTTAGGAGGGGCCACCGGGGAGCTGTTTTTT. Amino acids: CASSLGGATGELFF.

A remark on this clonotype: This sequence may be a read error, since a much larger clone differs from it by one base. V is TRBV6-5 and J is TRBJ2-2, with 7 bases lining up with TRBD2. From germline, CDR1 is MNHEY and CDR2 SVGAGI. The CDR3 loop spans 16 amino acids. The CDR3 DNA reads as TGTACCAGCAGTTATGGGGGGAGGGCGAACACCGGGGAGCTGTTTTTT. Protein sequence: CTSSYGGRANTGELFF.

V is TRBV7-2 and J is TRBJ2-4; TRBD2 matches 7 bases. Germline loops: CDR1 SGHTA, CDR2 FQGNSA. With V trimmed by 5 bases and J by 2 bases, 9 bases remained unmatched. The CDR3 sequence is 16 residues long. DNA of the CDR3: TGTGCCAGCAGCCTCGCAGGGAGGGAAACCAAAAACATTCAGTACTTC. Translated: CASSLAGRETKNIQYF.

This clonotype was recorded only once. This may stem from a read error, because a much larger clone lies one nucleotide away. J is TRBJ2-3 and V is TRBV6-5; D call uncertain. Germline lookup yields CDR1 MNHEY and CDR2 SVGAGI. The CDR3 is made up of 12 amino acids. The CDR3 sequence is CTSADITDTQYF. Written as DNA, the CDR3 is TGTACCAGCGCGGATATCACAGATACGCAGTATTTT.

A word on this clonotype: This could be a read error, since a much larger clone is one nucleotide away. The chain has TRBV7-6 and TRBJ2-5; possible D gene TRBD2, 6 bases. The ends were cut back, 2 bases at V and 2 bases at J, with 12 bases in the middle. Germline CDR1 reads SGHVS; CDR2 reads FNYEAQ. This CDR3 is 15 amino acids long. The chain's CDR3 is CASSLLGGTQETQYF. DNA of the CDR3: TGTGCCAGCAGCTTATTGGGCGGGACTCAAGAGACCCAGTACTTC.

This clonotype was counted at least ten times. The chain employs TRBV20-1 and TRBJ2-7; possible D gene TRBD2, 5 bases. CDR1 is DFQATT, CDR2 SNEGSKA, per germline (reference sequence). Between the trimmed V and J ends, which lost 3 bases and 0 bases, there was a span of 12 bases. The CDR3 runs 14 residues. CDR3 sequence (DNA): TGCAGTGCTAGCTGGGCGGGTTCCTCCTACGAGCAGTACTTC. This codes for CSASWAGSSYEQYF.

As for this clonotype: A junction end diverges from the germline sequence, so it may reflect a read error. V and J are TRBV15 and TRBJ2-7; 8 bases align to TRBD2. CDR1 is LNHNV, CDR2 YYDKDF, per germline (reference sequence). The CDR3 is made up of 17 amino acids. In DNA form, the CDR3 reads TGTGCCGCCAGCAGAGGGCTAGCGGGCCCCGCAAACTACGAGCAGTACTTC. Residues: CAASRGLAGPANYEQYF.

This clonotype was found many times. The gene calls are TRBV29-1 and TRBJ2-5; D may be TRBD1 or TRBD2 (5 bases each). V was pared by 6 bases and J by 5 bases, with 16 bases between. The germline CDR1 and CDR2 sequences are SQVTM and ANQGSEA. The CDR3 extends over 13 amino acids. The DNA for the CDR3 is TGCAGCGTCGGGACGCTGAGTCAGGAGACCCAGTACTTC. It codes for CSVGTLSQETQYF.

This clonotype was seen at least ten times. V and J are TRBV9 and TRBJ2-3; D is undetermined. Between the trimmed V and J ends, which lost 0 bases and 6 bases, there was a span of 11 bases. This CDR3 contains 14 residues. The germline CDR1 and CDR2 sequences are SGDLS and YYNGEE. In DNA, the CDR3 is TGTGCCAGCAGCGTAGCGGCCCCTCGGGATACGCAGTATTTT. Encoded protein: CASSVAAPRDTQYF.

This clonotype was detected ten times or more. The CDR3 reads CASGHSGGELFF. The CDR3 nucleotides are TGTGCCAGCGGCCACAGTGGCGGGGAGCTGTTTTTT. The V and J genes are TRBV12-3 or TRBV12-4 and TRBJ2-2; D remains ambiguous. The V end was cut by 8 bases, the J end by 7 bases, with 11 bases between. CDR3 length: 12 residues.

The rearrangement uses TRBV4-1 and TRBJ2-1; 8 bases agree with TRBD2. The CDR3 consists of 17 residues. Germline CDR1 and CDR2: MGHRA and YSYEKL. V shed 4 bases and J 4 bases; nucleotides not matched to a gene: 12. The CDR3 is CASSRKSPLADYNEQFF. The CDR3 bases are TGCGCCAGCAGCCGGAAGTCGCCACTAGCGGATTACAATGAGCAGTTCTTC.

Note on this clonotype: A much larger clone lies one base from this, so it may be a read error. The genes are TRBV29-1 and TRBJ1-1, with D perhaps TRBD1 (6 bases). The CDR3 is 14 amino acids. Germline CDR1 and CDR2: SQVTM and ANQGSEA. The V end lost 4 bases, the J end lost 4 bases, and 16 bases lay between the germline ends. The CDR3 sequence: CSVGGAQGRTEAFF. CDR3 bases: TGCAGCGTTGGGGGGGCGCAGGGACGCACTGAAGCTTTCTTT.

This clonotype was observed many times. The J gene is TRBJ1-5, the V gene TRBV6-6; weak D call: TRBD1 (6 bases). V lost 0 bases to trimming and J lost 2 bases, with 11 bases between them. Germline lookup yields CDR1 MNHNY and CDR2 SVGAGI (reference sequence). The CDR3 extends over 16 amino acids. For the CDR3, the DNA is TGTGCCAGCAGTTACTCGACAGGAGGGGGCAATCAGCCCCAGCATTTT. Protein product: CASSYSTGGGNQPQHF.

The CDR3 protein is CASSLDRLAEAFF. The CDR3 nucleotides are TGTGCCAGCAGCTTAGATAGATTGGCTGAAGCTTTCTTT. The chain combines TRBV11-2 with TRBJ1-1; D is ambiguous. CDR1 and CDR2 (germline): SGHAT, FQNNGV. V gave up 0 bases and J gave up 6 bases, with 8 bases separating them. The CDR3 is 13 amino acids.